This T cell receptor beta chain was identified in a study of blood T cell repertoires in COVID-19. Study details: There were acute and convalescent COVID-19 samples, and they came from the United States, Italy and Spain. PBMCs, B-cell-depleted T cells, or T cells provided the cDNA or gDNA that made up the material.

The germline V gene has CDR1 LGHDT and CDR2 YNNKEL (reference sequence). The CDR3 covers 17 residues. V lost 4 bases and J lost 4; bases outside the gene matches: 7. Data came from immunoSEQ multiplex PCR; TCRdb stores just in-frame clones and leaves some out. This sample carries approximately 400,000 clones, roughly 90% of them seen once, and the ten largest clones take 1% to 1.5%. This chain connects TRBV3-1 (or the pseudogene TRBV3-2) to TRBJ2-5; TRBD2 matches 15 bases. The TCR comes from a man aged 40-49 years with acute or convalescent COVID-19. Sequenced input: peripheral blood. DNA of the CDR3: TGTGCCAGCAGCCGTTTGGGACTAGCGGGGGGAGGAGAGACCCAGTACTTC. This gives the protein CASSRLGLAGGGETQYF.